The clone carrying this TCR beta chain has only one observation. The CDR3 runs to 13 residues. The V end was cut by 3 bases, the J end by 4 bases, with 9 bases between. This entry is derived from a study of blood T cell repertoires in COVID-19. Overall study: The United States, Italy and Spain supplied acute and convalescent COVID-19 samples. PBMCs, B-cell-depleted T cells, or T cells provided the cDNA or gDNA that made up the material.

Original analysis: Estimates of nucleated cell counts were drawn from the amplification of reference gene primers. Using immunoSEQ multiplex PCR, the repertoire was profiled, and TCRdb retains in-frame clones only, with some absent. D and trimming were read from the DNA, whereas the V and J calls and clone size are those reported in that table. The sample holds fewer than 70,000 clones, 84% seen once. The rearrangement joins TRBV12-3 or TRBV12-4 to TRBJ1-2, with TRBD1 as a possible D gene (6 bases). This clonotype was sampled from a man aged 45 to 65 with active COVID-19. Sequenced: peripheral blood. CDR3 loop: CASSFGQIYGYTF. The CDR3 bases are TGTGCCAGCAGTTTTGGACAGATCTATGGCTACACCTTC.